Following are 10 T cell receptor beta chains from one sample sequenced in a study of CD8 T cells in Susac syndrome (dated by TCRdb to about 2019). The method behind the library was the immunoSEQ multiplex PCR assay. RNA was extracted using the RNeasy kit, and roughly 0.5 to 1 microgram was reverse transcribed with random hexamers. In TCRdb, the public reads were trimmed at Q25 with fastp and aligned with MiXCR, with productive beta chains retained. All rows with the same CDR3 protein become a single entry with the most common DNA and genes. This sample is represented by roughly 200,000 distinct CDR3 sequences; 85% to 95% of them were singletons. Jointly, the top ten make up approximately 0.1% of the sample. The sample was CD4+ T cells from PBMCs. These TCRs come from a human donor in good health.

This chain uses TRBV29-1 with TRBJ2-7; the match to TRBD1 covers 9 bases. This CDR3 comprises 14 residues. Germline CDR1 SQVTM, CDR2 ANQGSEA. V lost 6 bases to trimming and J lost 5 bases; unmatched junction nucleotides: 11. The CDR3, as DNA: TGCAGCGTCCCTCGTGGGACAGGGCTGAACGAGCAGTACTTC. Its protein is CSVPRGTGLNEQYF.

The V gene is TRBV24-1, the J gene TRBJ2-1; D gene unclear. The CDR3 is 13 amino acids. From germline, CDR1 is KGHDR and CDR2 SFDVKD. With 3 bases removed from V and 8 bases from J, the gap between germline ends came to 10 bases. The CDR3 DNA reads as TGTGCCACCAGTGATGACACGTTGGATGAGCAGTTCTTC. Translated, it gives CATSDDTLDEQFF.

This clonotype was counted once. The chain is built from TRBV29-1 and TRBJ2-1; the D is unclear. CDR1 SQVTM and CDR2 ANQGSEA come from the germline V gene. This CDR3 is built from 12 residues. Trimming took off 6 bases at V and 1 base at J, with 7 bases between the two ends. The CDR3 DNA is TGCAGCGTCCCAGAATCCTACAATGAGCAGTTCTTC. Protein product: CSVPESYNEQFF.

This chain joins TRBV27 and TRBJ2-7, with D unclear. V lost 4 bases, J lost 8 bases, and 12 bases lay in between. CDR1 and CDR2 (germline): MNHEY, SMNVEV (reference sequence). The CDR3 spans 12 residues. The CDR3 loop reads CASSSENTKQYF. In DNA, the CDR3 is TGTGCCAGCAGTTCGGAGAACACTAAGCAGTACTTC.

The chain uses TRBV29-1 and TRBJ2-1; D not certain. Germline V gene lookup returns CDR1 SQVTM and CDR2 ANQGSEA. V lost 5 bases to trimming and J lost 2 bases, with 25 bases between them. The CDR3 has 18 amino acids. CDR3 region: CSVTMTNYRLGTYNEQFF. The CDR3 DNA sequence: TGCAGCGTTACTATGACCAATTACCGGTTAGGGACCTACAATGAGCAGTTCTTC.

V usage is TRBV15 and J usage is TRBJ1-1; D is unresolved. CDR1 and CDR2 (germline): LNHNV, YYDKDF (reference sequence). V was clipped by 4 bases and J by 3 bases, with 9 bases between them. This CDR3 spans 13 amino acids. The CDR3 here is CATSTGSYTEAFF. DNA for the CDR3: TGTGCCACCAGCACGGGGAGCTACACTGAAGCTTTCTTT.

The chain joins TRBV27 to TRBJ2-1, with TRBD1 identical over 8 bases. This CDR3 has 14 amino acids. CDR1 and CDR2 (germline): MNHEY, SMNVEV (reference sequence). V gave up 6 bases and J gave up 5 bases; unmatched junction bases: 6. The DNA for the CDR3 is TGTGCCAGCAGCAGGGGGACAGGTGACAATGAGCAGTTCTTC. Its translation is CASSRGTGDNEQFF.

V is TRBV6-5 and J is TRBJ2-3, with D tentatively TRBD2 (6 bases). Per the germline V gene, CDR1 is MNHEY and CDR2 is SVGAGI. The CDR3 loop spans 14 amino acids. V was pared by 4 bases and J by 6 bases, with 14 bases between. CDR3 in amino acids: CASSFRLGRDTQYF. CDR3 DNA: TGTGCCAGCAGTTTCAGACTAGGACGGGATACGCAGTATTTT.

This chain links TRBV20-1 with TRBJ2-7; 9 nucleotides line up with TRBD1. The germline V gene encodes CDR1 DFQATT and CDR2 SNEGSKA (reference sequence). Losses at the gene ends were 4 bases for V and 4 bases for J; bases not matched to a gene: 11. CDR3 size: 15 residues. The DNA of the CDR3 is TGCAGTGCTAATAACCCGGGACAGGGACCGTACGAGCAGTACTTC. This codes for CSANNPGQGPYEQYF.

The rearrangement uses TRBV20-1 and TRBJ2-5; 7 positions agree with TRBD2. The CDR3 consists of 13 residues. Germline V gives CDR1 DFQATT, CDR2 SNEGSKA (reference sequence). The J segment lost 5 bases and the V segment lost 6 bases, leaving 9 bases of the junction unmatched. In nucleotides, the CDR3 is TGCAGTGCGACCGGGTGGCGGGAGGAGACCCAGTACTTC. It encodes CSATGWREETQYF.